This TCR beta chain comes out of a study of blood T cells in healthy people across ages. A J-beta primer mix and a sample-barcoded 5' primer were used in a second PCR of roughly 6 to 11 cycles. The authors tagged each cDNA molecule using a template-switch adaptor with 12 random nucleotides. A single record per CDR3 protein comes from TCRdb applying MiXCR to the 5' RACE reads. The sample contains 1.5 million to 2 million distinct CDR3 sequences, about 28% of which appear only once. The CDR3 is made up of 14 amino acids. Trimming took off 7 bases at V and 7 bases at J, with 16 bases between the two ends. Germline V gene data show CDR1 as SEHNR and CDR2 as FQNEAQ (reference sequence). This clonotype was observed at least ten times. Every sample yielded at least 6 million isolated PBMCs.

The chain carries TRBV7-9 and TRBJ1-4; D may be TRBD1 (5 bases). The receptor was isolated from a woman aged 25 to 39 in good health. The specimen was blood. CDR3: CASKGGEVAEKLFF. CDR3 sequence (DNA): TGTGCCAGCAAGGGAGGGGAAGTGGCTGAAAAACTGTTTTTT. Full variable domain (rest looked up from reference TRBV7-9 and TRBJ1-4): DTGVSQNPRHKITKRGQNVTFRCDPISEHNRLYWYRQTLGQGPEFLTYFQNEAQLEKSRLLSDRFSAERPKGSFSTLEIQRTEQGDSAMYLCASKGGEVAEKLFFGSGTQLSVL.